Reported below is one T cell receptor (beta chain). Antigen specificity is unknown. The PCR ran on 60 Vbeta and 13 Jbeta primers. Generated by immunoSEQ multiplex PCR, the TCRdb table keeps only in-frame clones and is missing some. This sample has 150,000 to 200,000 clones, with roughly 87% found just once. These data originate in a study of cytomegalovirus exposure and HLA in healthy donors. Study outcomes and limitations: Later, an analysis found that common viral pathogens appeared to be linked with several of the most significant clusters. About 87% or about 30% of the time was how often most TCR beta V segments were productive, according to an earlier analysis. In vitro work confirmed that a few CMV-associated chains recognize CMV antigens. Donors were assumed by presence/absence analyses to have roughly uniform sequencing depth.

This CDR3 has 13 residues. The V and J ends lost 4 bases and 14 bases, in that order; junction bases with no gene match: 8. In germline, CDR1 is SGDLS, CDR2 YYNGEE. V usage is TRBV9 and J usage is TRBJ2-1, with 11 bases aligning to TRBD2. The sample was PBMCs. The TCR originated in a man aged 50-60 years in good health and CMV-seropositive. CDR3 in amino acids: CASSPGTSGFEFF. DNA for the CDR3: TGTGCCAGCAGCCCCGGGACTAGCGGCTTTGAGTTCTTC.